The 3 T cell receptor beta chains reported below all come from one sample, sequenced in a study of healthy donors' naive CD4 and CD8 T cells. A linear amplification protocol produced the TCR libraries from roughly 480 ng of total RNA. TCRdb re-analysed the reads in MiXCR, keeping a single row per CDR3 protein. The data hold about 200,000 distinct CDR3 sequences, with 74% observed a single time. Input material: naive CD4+ and CD8+ T cells sorted from blood, pooled from several donors. Receptors were obtained from a pool of human donors in good health; the sample pools cells from several healthy donors.

This chain joins TRBV27 and TRBJ2-1; 11 bases are a match to TRBD2. J gave up 4 bases and V 4 bases, and 6 bases lay outside the gene matches. The V gene's germline CDR1 is MNHEY and CDR2 SMNVEV (reference sequence). CDR3 length: 16 residues. CDR3 amino acids: CASSSSLAGEYNEQFF. CDR3 coding DNA: TGTGCCAGCAGTTCCTCACTAGCGGGGGAGTACAATGAGCAGTTCTTC.

The chain employs TRBV6-5 and TRBJ2-3, with TRBD2 matching 7 bases. There are 16 residues in the CDR3. Germline V gene data show CDR1 as MNHEY and CDR2 as SVGAGI. V gave up 4 bases and J gave up 4 bases; unmatched junction bases: 11. The CDR3: CASSSDGLGLPDTQYF. DNA of the CDR3: TGTGCCAGCAGTTCAGACGGACTAGGCCTACCAGATACGCAGTATTTT.

The V gene is TRBV6-5, the J gene TRBJ2-2, with 9 bases that match TRBD2. The CDR3 extends over 16 amino acids. V was pared by 5 bases and J by 0 bases, with 4 bases of the junction left unmatched. Germline lookup yields CDR1 MNHEY and CDR2 SVGAGI. The CDR3 region is CASSRLAVTNTGELFF. DNA of the CDR3: TGTGCCAGCAGTCGACTAGCGGTAACGAACACCGGGGAGCTGTTTTTT.